This T cell receptor (beta chain) was sequenced in a study of T-cell reconstitution after alpha-beta-depleted transplantation in children. Whole-study results and caveats: T-cell counts and diversity were attributed mostly to newly produced T cells one year after transplant. From surviving recipient T cells and thymic progenitors came the high day-60 TCRbeta diversity observed in some patients. There were reportedly several hundred expanded graft clones from which alpha-beta T cells came about two months after transplant.

J gave up 1 base and V 1 base, and 5 bases lay outside the gene matches. The CDR3 has 16 residues. Germline lookup yields CDR1 LGHDT and CDR2 YNNKEL (reference sequence). Remarks on this clonotype: No antigen is known for it.

Preparation of the TCRbeta library involved a method that used unique molecular identifiers. TCRdb re-called the PCR reads with MiXCR, one entry per CDR3 protein. The table lists fewer than 350,000 distinct CDR3 sequences, 7.5% to 9% of them singletons. The origin of this receptor is a female patient between 2 and 15 years old who had a stem cell transplant for Fanconi anemia, so the T cells may come from the graft donor. The sequences come from peripheral blood, collected 360 days after TCRalphabeta/CD19-depleted stem cell transplant. V usage is TRBV3-1 and J usage is TRBJ2-3; 7 nucleotides line up with TRBD2. CDR3 nucleotide sequence: TGTGCCAGCAGCCAAGTTGGCGGGGGAGGCACAGATACGCAGTATTTT. It specifies CASSQVGGGGTDTQYF.